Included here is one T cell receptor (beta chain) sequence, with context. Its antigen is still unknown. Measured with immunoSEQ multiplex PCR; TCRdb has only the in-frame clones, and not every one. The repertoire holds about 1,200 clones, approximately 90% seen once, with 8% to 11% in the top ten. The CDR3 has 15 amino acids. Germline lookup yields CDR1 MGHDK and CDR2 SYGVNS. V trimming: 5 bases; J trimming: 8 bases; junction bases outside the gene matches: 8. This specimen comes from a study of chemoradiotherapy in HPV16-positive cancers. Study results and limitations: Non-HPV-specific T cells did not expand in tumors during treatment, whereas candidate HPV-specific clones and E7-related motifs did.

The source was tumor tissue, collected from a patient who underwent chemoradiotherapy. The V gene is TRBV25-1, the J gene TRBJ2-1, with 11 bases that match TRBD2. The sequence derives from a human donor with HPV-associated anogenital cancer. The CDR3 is CASSLAGGLDDEQFF. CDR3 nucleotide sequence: TGTGCCAGCAGTCTAGCGGGGGGATTGGATGATGAGCAGTTCTTC.